Listed here are 32 T cell receptor beta chains from one sample, sequenced in a study of response to subunit inactivated influenza vaccine. Using its own MiXCR run on the RT-PCR reads, TCRdb lists one record per CDR3 protein. Of 500,000 or so distinct CDR3 sequences listed, approximately 15% were seen once; the top ten hold about 3%. The source material was CD4+ T cells sorted from PBMCs, sampled around 2 years after vaccination. The receptors shown here come from a man aged 50-75 years who received an inactivated influenza vaccine.

This clonotype was observed a handful of times. The chain carries TRBV6-2 or TRBV6-3 and TRBJ2-7, with a possible D match to TRBD2 (5 bases). CDR1 MNHEY and CDR2 SVGEGT come from the germline V gene. The CDR3 consists of 13 residues. Trimming left V 5 bases short and J 5 bases short, with 13 bases between. CDR3 sequence reads: CASSNGRTDEQYF. The CDR3 DNA reads as TGTGCCAGCAGTAACGGTAGGACTGACGAGCAGTACTTC.

This clonotype was counted between two and nine times. V usage is TRBV29-1 and J usage is TRBJ2-1; TRBD1 agrees at 7 bases. The CDR3 loop spans 17 amino acids. In germline, CDR1 is SQVTM, CDR2 ANQGSEA. V lost 2 bases, J lost 0 bases, and 10 bases stayed unmatched. The CDR3 coding sequence is TGCAGCGTTGAATGGCGTACGGCAGGGGGCTCCTACAATGAGCAGTTCTTC. Its translation: CSVEWRTAGGSYNEQFF.

This clonotype was detected only a few times. The chain has TRBV3-1 and TRBJ2-7; no reliable D call. The V end lost 3 bases, the J end lost 0 bases, and 9 bases lay between the germline ends. This CDR3 region has 14 residues. Germline V gives CDR1 LGHDT, CDR2 YNNKEL (reference sequence). The CDR3 nucleotides are TGTGCCAGCAGCCAGATGACGGTCTCCTACGAGCAGTACTTC. This translates into CASSQMTVSYEQYF.

The rearrangement links TRBV6-4 to TRBJ2-3; D may be TRBD2 (5 bases). There are 16 residues in the CDR3. The germline gives CDR1 MRHNA, CDR2 SNTAGT. Between the trimmed V and J ends, which lost 0 bases and 5 bases, there was a span of 15 bases. Written as DNA, the CDR3 is TGTGCCAGCAGTGACTCGTATGAGGGTCGTATAGATACGCAGTATTTT. Translated, it gives CASSDSYEGRIDTQYF.

This clonotype has just a few counts. The V call is TRBV9, the J call TRBJ1-1; D not certain. CDR3 size: 14 residues. Trimming took off 0 bases at V and 4 bases at J, with 10 bases between the two ends. Germline lookup yields CDR1 SGDLS and CDR2 YYNGEE. The CDR3 nucleotides read TGTGCCAGCAGCGTAGAGCCGGGGTCCACTGAAGCTTTCTTT. As protein: CASSVEPGSTEAFF.

The chain employs TRBV5-1 and TRBJ2-2; D might be TRBD2 (5 bases). Germline CDR1 and CDR2: SGHRS and YFSETQ. Trimming stripped 5 bases from V and 1 base from J, with 12 bases between. The CDR3 length is 15 residues. CDR3 sequence: CASRKGGLNTGELFF. CDR3 sequence (DNA): TGCGCCAGCAGAAAAGGCGGGCTGAACACCGGGGAGCTGTTTTTT.

This clonotype was counted between two and nine times. The chain employs TRBV10-3 and TRBJ2-3; 12 nucleotides line up with TRBD2. Germline CDR1 and CDR2: ENHRY and SYGVKD. The junction had 5 bases not matched to a gene; V was cut back by 5 bases and J by 2 bases. The CDR3 has 16 residues. The CDR3 loop is CAISKGTSGSTDTQYF. As DNA, the CDR3 is TGTGCCATCAGTAAGGGGACTAGCGGGTCCACAGATACGCAGTATTTT.

As for this clonotype: Given a much more abundant clone one base away, this may be a read error. The chain is built from TRBV24-1 and TRBJ2-1; D is uncertain. Germline V lookup: CDR1 KGHDR, CDR2 SFDVKD. The CDR3 has 12 residues. Trimming pared 3 bases from V and 4 bases from J, leaving 3 bases between. The CDR3 DNA sequence: TGTGCCACCAGTGATATTTACAATGAGCAGTTCTTC. Encoded protein: CATSDIYNEQFF.

This clonotype came up a few times. CDR3 in amino acids: CASSPGLVLYNEQFF. CDR3 DNA: TGTGCCAGCAGCCCCGGACTAGTCCTCTACAATGAGCAGTTCTTC. This sequence joins TRBV12-3 or TRBV12-4 and TRBJ2-1, with 7 bases lining up with TRBD2. There are 15 residues in the CDR3. Unmatched junction bases numbered 8, after V lost 6 bases and J lost 3 bases.

Concerning this clonotype: Because it lacks the conserved phenylalanine or tryptophan at the end, this CDR3 is likely a read error. The DNA is omitted, as the CDR3 cannot be located on it reliably, and the CDR3 follows TCRdb's listing. V and J are TRBV20-1 and TRBJ1-1; TRBD1, the table's D call, lacks a check against the DNA. CDR1 and CDR2 (germline): DFQATT, SNEGSKA (reference sequence). The CDR3 numbers 13 amino acids, ends counted. CDR3 residues: CSASSGQGPLPHI.

This clonotype was picked up a small number of times. V gene TRBV12-3 or TRBV12-4 combines with J gene TRBJ2-1; no firm D call. V lost 6 bases to trimming and J lost 10 bases, with 16 bases between them. The CDR3 is 13 residues long. This CDR3 reads CASRRGTVREQFF. The DNA for the CDR3 is TGTGCCAGCAGGCGAGGCACGGTAAGAGAGCAGTTCTTC.

This clonotype was seen more than once but under ten times. The V gene is TRBV30, the J gene TRBJ1-5; D not certain. This CDR3 has 12 residues. V lost 5 bases, J lost 5 bases, and 10 bases lay in between. Germline V lookup: CDR1 GTSNPN, CDR2 SVGIG (reference sequence). CDR3 nucleotide sequence: TGTGCCTGGGACCGGGAGGATCAGCCCCAGCATTTT. Protein: CAWDREDQPQHF. The whole variable domain, remainder taken from reference TRBV30 and TRBJ1-5, is SQTIHQWPATLVQPVGSPLSLECTVEGTSNPNLYWYRQAAGRGLQLLFYSVGIGQISSEVPQNLSASRPQDRQFILSSKKLLLSDSGFYLCAWDREDQPQHFGDGTRLSIL.

This clonotype has more than one count but fewer than ten. V is TRBV12-3 or TRBV12-4 and J is TRBJ2-5; possible D gene TRBD2, 5 bases. CDR3 length: 16 residues. Trimming removed 5 bases from V and 2 bases from J, with 18 bases in between. The CDR3 loop reads CASSRSASAEQETQYF. For the CDR3, the DNA is TGTGCCAGCAGTCGGAGCGCCTCAGCGGAACAAGAGACCCAGTACTTC.

This clonotype turned up a few times. This chain uses TRBV12-3 or TRBV12-4 with TRBJ2-3; no definite D call. V was pared by 2 bases and J by 0 bases, with 12 bases between. There are 16 residues in the CDR3. The CDR3 bases are TGTGCCAGCAGTTTAATTAGGACCCCCAGCACAGATACGCAGTATTTT. Its translation is CASSLIRTPSTDTQYF.

The J gene is TRBJ2-4, the V gene TRBV5-1, with 7 bases that match TRBD1. There are 19 residues in the CDR3. J lost 0 bases, V lost 4 bases, and 16 bases had no gene match. The V gene's germline CDR1 is SGHRS and CDR2 YFSETQ. The CDR3 spells CASSPRWGQRELAKNIQYF. The CDR3, as DNA: TGCGCCAGCAGCCCGAGATGGGGACAGAGGGAACTAGCCAAAAACATTCAGTACTTC.

The rearrangement joins TRBV28 to TRBJ2-1; 13 nucleotides agree with TRBD2. Germline-derived CDR1 and CDR2 are MDHEN and SYDVKM. V lost 5 bases and J lost 8; bases outside the gene matches: 9. CDR3 length equals 16 residues. The CDR3 protein is CASSAVLAGGPYEQFF. DNA of the CDR3: TGTGCCAGCAGTGCGGTACTAGCGGGAGGGCCGTATGAGCAGTTCTTC. The full variable domain, completed using reference TRBV28 and TRBJ2-1, is DVKVTQSSRYLVKRTGEKVFLECVQDMDHENMFWYRQDPGLGLRLIYFSYDVKMKEKGDIPEGYSVSREKKERFSLILESASTNQTSMYLCASSAVLAGGPYEQFFGPGTRLTVL.

This chain joins TRBV18 and TRBJ2-1; D is ambiguous. Germline assignment: CDR1 KGHSH and CDR2 LQKENI. This CDR3 has 15 amino acids. V was pared by 6 bases and J by 5 bases, with 17 bases between. Here the CDR3 DNA reads TGTGCCAGCTCGAAGTCCCCCGTGACCAACAATGAGCAGTTCTTC. It is translated as CASSKSPVTNNEQFF.

The gene calls are TRBV18 and TRBJ1-1; 7 nucleotides line up with TRBD1. The V segment lost 1 base and the J segment 7 bases; nucleotides outside the gene matches: 6. Per germline, CDR1 KGHSH and CDR2 LQKENI. This CDR3 is built from 14 residues. Written as DNA, the CDR3 is TGTGCCAGCTCACCACAGGGGGCTTTGGTTGAAGCTTTCTTT. Translating gives CASSPQGALVEAFF.

The chain's CDR3 is CASSTGQGMAGELFF. CDR3 DNA: TGCGCCAGCAGCACGGGACAGGGGATGGCCGGGGAGCTGTTTTTT. The chain uses TRBV5-1 and TRBJ2-2; the match to TRBD1 covers 10 bases. Germline loops: CDR1 SGHRS, CDR2 YFSETQ. The CDR3 is 15 residues long. J lost 6 bases, V lost 4 bases, and 6 bases had no gene match.

This clonotype was seen ten or more times. The CDR3 DNA is TGTGCCAGCAGCTTAGCGGGGAACTACGAGCAGTACTTC. Its protein is CASSLAGNYEQYF. J is TRBJ2-7 and V is TRBV7-9; D gene unclear. CDR1 is SEHNR, CDR2 FQNEAQ, per germline (reference sequence). This CDR3 has 13 amino acids. V lost 0 bases to trimming and J lost 3 bases, with 6 bases between them.

The table lists this clonotype with a few counts. The rearrangement uses TRBV15 and TRBJ1-5; no reliable D call. Germline CDR1 and CDR2: LNHNV and YYDKDF (reference sequence). This CDR3 region has 15 residues. Trimming cost V 0 bases and J 0 bases, with 6 bases left between them. The CDR3 region is CATSRDTYSNQPQHF. The CDR3 coding sequence is TGTGCCACCAGCAGAGATACCTATAGCAATCAGCCCCAGCATTTT.

The chain employs TRBV7-2 and TRBJ2-1; D might be TRBD2 (7 bases). CDR3 length: 16 amino acids. Germline CDR1 and CDR2: SGHTA and FQGNSA. Trimming took off 7 bases at V and 0 bases at J, with 16 bases between the two ends. DNA for the CDR3: TGTGCCAGCATCAGAGACAGGACTAGCTCCTACAATGAGCAGTTCTTC. Protein product: CASIRDRTSSYNEQFF.

The J gene is TRBJ1-5, the V gene TRBV6-2 or TRBV6-3; TRBD1 aligns across 9 bases. Germline V gives CDR1 MNHEY, CDR2 SVGEGT. This CDR3 is built from 14 residues. The trim removed 2 bases at V and 6 bases at J, leaving 2 bases unmatched. CDR3 sequence: CASSYMDRGQPQHF. The DNA of the CDR3 is TGTGCCAGCAGTTACATGGACAGGGGTCAGCCCCAGCATTTT.

This clonotype has a handful of counts. The chain has TRBV10-3 and TRBJ2-3; 10 bases align to TRBD1. The CDR3 covers 16 residues. The germline V gene has CDR1 ENHRY and CDR2 SYGVKD. V shed 2 bases and J 3 bases; nucleotides not matched to a gene: 5. The CDR3 nucleotides read TGTGCCATCAGTGAGCCGGGACAGGGGCTTACAGATACGCAGTATTTT. Protein: CAISEPGQGLTDTQYF.

The chain has TRBV20-1 and TRBJ2-3; 7 positions match TRBD2. CDR1 DFQATT and CDR2 SNEGSKA come from the germline V gene (reference sequence). J lost 6 bases, V lost 1 base, and 10 bases had no gene match. The CDR3 length is 15 residues. The CDR3 region is CSARAAAGETDTQYF. As DNA, the CDR3 is TGCAGTGCTAGAGCCGCGGCGGGAGAGACGGATACGCAGTATTTT.

The chain couples TRBV20-1 to TRBJ2-3, with D tentatively TRBD2 (6 bases). Germline CDR1 reads DFQATT; CDR2 reads SNEGSKA (reference sequence). Trimming shortened V by 5 bases and J by 0 bases, and 15 bases separated the two germline ends. The CDR3 is made up of 15 amino acids. The DNA of the CDR3 is TGCAGTGCTCGCTCCGGGAGACAGAGCACAGATACGCAGTATTTT. Translation: CSARSGRQSTDTQYF.

The sample holds many counts of this clonotype. The chain has TRBV6-1 and TRBJ2-4; TRBD1 agrees at 7 bases. CDR3 length: 13 residues. Germline CDR1 reads MNHNS; CDR2 reads SASEGT. The junction had 1 base not matched to a gene; V was cut back by 6 bases and J by 2 bases. The CDR3 region has the DNA TGTGCCAGCAGGGGACAGTCCAAAAACATTCAGTACTTC. Protein sequence: CASRGQSKNIQYF.

J is TRBJ2-5 and V is TRBV5-1; TRBD2 matches 7 bases. The ends lost 0 bases at V and 7 bases at J; junction bases unmatched: 9. This CDR3 contains 15 residues. The germline CDR1 and CDR2 sequences are SGHRS and YFSETQ. CDR3 in amino acids: CASSLDRTPGGTQYF. The CDR3 DNA reads TGCGCCAGCAGCTTGGATCGAACCCCGGGGGGGACCCAGTACTTC.

Concerning this clonotype: Germline and junction disagree at one end, which may indicate a read error. This sequence joins TRBV5-1 and TRBJ2-3; D is possibly TRBD2 (6 bases). The CDR3 runs to 15 residues. CDR1 and CDR2 from the germline V gene are SGHRS and YFSETQ. The CDR3 coding sequence is TGCGCCAGCAGCTTGGATACAGGAGGGTCAGATATGCAGTATTTT. As protein: CASSLDTGGSDMQYF.

This clonotype was counted a few times. The J gene is TRBJ2-7, the V gene TRBV29-1, with TRBD1 identical over 8 bases. After removal of 5 bases from V and 4 bases from J, the junction contained 7 bases not matched to a gene. This CDR3 is 13 amino acids long. The germline gives CDR1 SQVTM, CDR2 ANQGSEA. The CDR3 DNA reads TGCAGCGTTCGAACGGACAGGGCATACGAGCAGTACTTC. Amino acid sequence: CSVRTDRAYEQYF.

This clonotype was counted between two and nine times. V usage is TRBV20-1 and J usage is TRBJ1-3; D perhaps matches TRBD1 (5 bases). V lost 1 base and J lost 0, with 13 bases in between. Germline loops: CDR1 DFQATT, CDR2 SNEGSKA (reference sequence). The CDR3 is 16 amino acids. CDR3 bases: TGCAGTGCTAGAGGCGACAGATTTAGCTCTGGAAACACCATATATTTT. Translating gives CSARGDRFSSGNTIYF.

The chain has TRBV18 and TRBJ1-1, with unresolved D. CDR3 length: 13 residues. CDR1 and CDR2 (germline): KGHSH, LQKENI. V lost 2 bases, J lost 3 bases, and 7 bases lay in between. The CDR3 bases are TGTGCCAGCTCACCAAGGGCAGACACTGAAGCTTTCTTT. This sequence encodes CASSPRADTEAFF.